This passage covers 27 T cell receptor beta chains from one sample sequenced in a study of CD8 T cells in ankylosing spondylitis. TCRdb called the 5' RACE reads again in MiXCR, with one record for every CDR3 protein. The profile shows 250,000 to 400,000 distinct CDR3 sequences, around a tenth of them singletons. Sequencing was done on a sample of blood, either unsorted or a sorted T cell fraction (not recorded which). The source of these receptors is a female donor with ankylosing spondylitis or in good health (not recorded which).

This clonotype was seen repeatedly, ten times or more. The genes are TRBV5-1 and TRBJ2-1; possibly TRBD2 for D (5 bases). This CDR3 comprises 17 residues. With 1 base removed from V and 2 bases from J, the gap between germline ends came to 16 bases. Germline CDR1 is SGHRS and CDR2 is YFSETQ. CDR3 region: CASSLFVGNPTYNEQFF. CDR3 sequence (DNA): TGCGCCAGCAGCTTGTTTGTCGGGAACCCTACCTACAATGAGCAGTTCTTC.

This clonotype was observed many times. The V call is TRBV20-1, the J call TRBJ2-2, with TRBD2 as a possible D gene (5 bases). In germline, CDR1 is DFQATT, CDR2 SNEGSKA (reference sequence). The CDR3 length is 14 residues. The V end was cut by 1 base, the J end by 6 bases, with 12 bases between. The CDR3 protein is CSARVAGWAGELFF. The CDR3 DNA is TGCAGTGCTAGAGTGGCGGGTTGGGCCGGGGAGCTGTTTTTT.

This clonotype has at least ten counts. This rearrangement joins TRBV5-6 to TRBJ1-2, with TRBD1 as a possible D gene (5 bases). This CDR3 has 13 amino acids. Trimming cost V 2 bases and J 8 bases, with 13 bases left between them. In germline, CDR1 is SGHDT, CDR2 YYEEEE. The CDR3 loop reads CASSFDGTQGYTF. The CDR3 region has the DNA TGTGCCAGCAGCTTTGATGGGACCCAAGGCTACACCTTC. Supplemented by reference TRBV5-6 and TRBJ1-2, the full variable domain reads DAGVTQSPTHLIKTRGQQVTLRCSPKSGHDTVSWYQQALGQGPQFIFQYYEEEERQRGNFPDRFSGHQFPNYSSELNVNALLLGDSALYLCASSFDGTQGYTFGSGTRLTVV.

The chain recombines TRBV7-2 with TRBJ2-6, with D possibly being TRBD1 (6 bases). The CDR3 length is 14 residues. Per germline, CDR1 SGHTA and CDR2 FQGNSA. Trimming removed 11 bases at V and 2 bases at J, with 13 bases between. Here the CDR3 DNA reads TGTGCCCTAAGCACAGGGCCTGGGGCCAACGTCCTGACTTTC. Amino acid sequence: CALSTGPGANVLTF.

This clonotype was detected many times. The chain is built from TRBV11-2 and TRBJ2-7, with D unresolved. CDR3 length: 16 amino acids. CDR1 SGHAT and CDR2 FQNNGV come from the germline V gene. Trimming shortened V by 3 bases and J by 1 base, and 16 bases separated the two germline ends. The CDR3 DNA reads as TGTGCCAGCAGCTTGGGAAACGGGTGGGAATCCTACGAGCAGTACTTC. This sequence encodes CASSLGNGWESYEQYF.

This clonotype was seen only a few times. V and J are TRBV12-5 and TRBJ1-1; D ambiguous. This CDR3 spans 13 amino acids. Trimming stripped 5 bases from V and 3 bases from J, with 10 bases between. CDR1 and CDR2 (germline): LGHNT, FRNRAP. Here the CDR3 DNA reads TGTGCTAGTGGTCAGGAGGAAGACACTGAAGCTTTCTTT. Encoded protein: CASGQEEDTEAFF.

The chain combines TRBV5-1 with TRBJ1-2; 10 nucleotides align to TRBD1. With 1 base clipped from V and 7 bases from J, the junction kept 4 bases outside the gene matches. Germline V gene lookup returns CDR1 SGHRS and CDR2 YFSETQ. CDR3 length: 14 amino acids. CDR3: CASSLLTGGFGYTF. The CDR3 DNA is TGCGCCAGCAGCTTGTTGACAGGGGGCTTTGGCTACACCTTC.

Note on this clonotype: A much larger clone is a single base away; this may be a read error. The V gene is TRBV28, the J gene TRBJ2-1; no clear D gene. Germline V gene sequence: CDR1 MDHEN, CDR2 SYDVKM. This CDR3 region has 14 residues. CDR3 protein: CASGLGHSYNEQFF. The CDR3 nucleotides read TGTGCCAGCGGTTTAGGTCACTCCTACAATGAGCAGTTCTTC.

This clonotype occurred many times. The V gene is TRBV20-1, the J gene TRBJ2-5; D is unclear. The length of the CDR3 is 14 residues. Trimming removed 0 bases at V and 0 bases at J, with 8 bases between. Germline CDR1 is DFQATT and CDR2 is SNEGSKA (reference sequence). Here the CDR3 DNA reads TGCAGTGCTAGAGATCGCCAGGACCAAGAGACCCAGTACTTC. It codes for CSARDRQDQETQYF.

Note on this clonotype: A much larger clone sits a single nucleotide away, making a read error possible. The genes are TRBV7-3 and TRBJ2-1; possible D gene TRBD2, 5 bases. The CDR3 has 13 residues. Germline V CDR1 and CDR2: SGHTA, FQGTGA. The CDR3 nucleotides read TGTGGCAGCAGCTTAGTGGGGAGCAATGAGCAGTTCTTC. It codes for CGSSLVGSNEQFF.

This rearrangement joins TRBV20-1 to TRBJ2-7; 7 nucleotides match TRBD2. CDR1 is DFQATT, CDR2 SNEGSKA, per germline (reference sequence). The junction had 4 bases not matched to a gene; V was cut back by 1 base and J by 1 base. The CDR3 runs 14 residues. Here the CDR3 DNA reads TGCAGTGCTAGAGGGGCAGCGGGGTCCTACGAGCAGTACTTC. It encodes CSARGAAGSYEQYF.

This clonotype was counted at least ten times. One junction end does not reproduce the germline sequence, and a read error may be involved. J is TRBJ1-2 and V is TRBV20-1, with D maybe TRBD1 (5 bases). This CDR3 comprises 11 residues. Looked up from germline, CDR1 is DFQATT and CDR2 is SNEGSKA (reference sequence). CDR3 amino acids: CSASFGSQGDF. As DNA, the CDR3 is TGCAGTGCTAGTTTCGGTAGTCAGGGCGACTTC.

The chain combines TRBV11-2 with TRBJ2-1; TRBD2 aligns across 8 bases. Germline values: CDR1 SGHAT, CDR2 FQNNGV. This CDR3 region has 15 residues. The V segment lost 1 base and the J segment 6 bases; nucleotides outside the gene matches: 5. This CDR3 reads CASSLGFGTSNEQFF. The DNA for the CDR3 is TGTGCCAGCAGCTTAGGATTCGGGACTAGCAATGAGCAGTTCTTC.

The chain is built from TRBV5-6 and TRBJ2-7, with TRBD2 matching 7 bases. CDR1 is SGHDT and CDR2 is YYEEEE in the germline V gene. CDR3 size: 16 residues. V was clipped by 4 bases and J by 2 bases; unmatched bases: 12. The CDR3: CASSPGWQRGTYEQYF. CDR3 sequence (DNA): TGTGCCAGCAGCCCTGGATGGCAGCGGGGAACCTACGAGCAGTACTTC.

In this sample, this clonotype turned up many times. This rearrangement joins TRBV20-1 to TRBJ2-1, with D unclear. Trimming removed 6 bases at V and 0 bases at J, with 15 bases between. Germline V gene data show CDR1 as DFQATT and CDR2 as SNEGSKA (reference sequence). The CDR3 sequence is 15 residues long. DNA of the CDR3: TGCAGTGCCTACCCGGTCTCGAGCTCCTACAATGAGCAGTTCTTC. This sequence encodes CSAYPVSSSYNEQFF.

This clonotype was seen ten or more times. The gene calls are TRBV7-2 and TRBJ2-3; tentative D call: TRBD1 (5 bases). The CDR3 runs to 13 residues. CDR1 SGHTA and CDR2 FQGNSA come from the germline V gene. Trimming left V 6 bases short and J 6 bases short, with 13 bases between. The CDR3 nucleotides are TGTGCCAGCAGTTCTATCAGGGCGGATACGCAGTATTTT. Translation: CASSSIRADTQYF.

This clonotype was seen at least ten times. J is TRBJ2-2 and V is TRBV27; 7 nucleotides align to TRBD2. The V and J ends lost 4 bases and 7 bases, in that order; junction bases with no gene match: 3. The CDR3 extends over 13 amino acids. CDR1 is MNHEY, CDR2 SMNVEV, per germline (reference sequence). The CDR3 nucleotides are TGTGCCAGCAGTTCGGGACTACACGGGGAGCTGTTTTTT. Encoded protein: CASSSGLHGELFF.

The V call is TRBV5-1, the J call TRBJ2-5; D may be TRBD1 (6 bases). Germline V lookup: CDR1 SGHRS, CDR2 YFSETQ. There are 16 residues in the CDR3. The V end lost 0 bases, the J end lost 5 bases, and 17 bases lay between the germline ends. Written as DNA, the CDR3 is TGCGCCAGCAGCTTGGTGCAGGGGACCTCGTCTGAGACCCAGTACTTC. This translates into CASSLVQGTSSETQYF.

In this sample, this clonotype turned up a few times. The chain links TRBV24-1 to TRBJ2-5; the match to TRBD2 covers 12 bases. The V segment lost 4 bases and the J segment 2 bases; nucleotides outside the gene matches: 7. Looked up from germline, CDR1 is KGHDR and CDR2 is SFDVKD. The CDR3 runs 17 residues. CDR3 sequence (DNA): TGTGCCACCAGTGACAAGACTAGCGGGAGCCGACAAGAGACCCAGTACTTC. This encodes CATSDKTSGSRQETQYF.

This clonotype came up many times. The chain combines TRBV28 with TRBJ1-5; the D is unclear. Germline V gene sequence: CDR1 MDHEN, CDR2 SYDVKM. Trimming took 6 bases from V and 4 from J, leaving 10 bases between them. The CDR3 extends over 13 amino acids. The CDR3 loop is CASRGPINQPQHF. The CDR3 coding sequence is TGTGCCAGCAGAGGGCCAATAAATCAGCCCCAGCATTTT.

This clonotype was recorded at least ten times. The chain employs TRBV20-1 and TRBJ2-5; either TRBD1 or TRBD2 may fit D (5 bases each). This CDR3 has 15 amino acids. The germline V gene has CDR1 DFQATT and CDR2 SNEGSKA (reference sequence). Trimming stripped 4 bases from V and 9 bases from J, with 24 bases between. Here the CDR3 DNA reads TGCAGTGCTACAAACCAGGACGGGGCCTGGGGATCCCAGTACTTC. Encoded protein: CSATNQDGAWGSQYF.

This clonotype has a count of ten or more. The genes are TRBV6-6 and TRBJ1-4, with D hard to call. Trimming shortened V by 8 bases and J by 4 bases, and 8 bases separated the two germline ends. Germline CDR1 MNHNY, CDR2 SVGAGI (reference sequence). The CDR3 contains 12 residues. CDR3 DNA: TGTGCCAGCTCAAGCAGTAATGAAAAACTGTTTTTT. Encoded protein: CASSSSNEKLFF.

At least ten counts were recorded for this clonotype. The rearrangement joins TRBV20-1 to TRBJ2-1, with 7 bases matching TRBD2. The CDR3 consists of 14 residues. The V segment lost 2 bases and the J segment 5 bases; nucleotides outside the gene matches: 6. Germline assignment: CDR1 DFQATT and CDR2 SNEGSKA (reference sequence). The CDR3 coding sequence is TGCAGTGCTAGAAGGCCTAGCGGTCACAATGAGCAGTTCTTC. Translated, it gives CSARRPSGHNEQFF.

The chain combines TRBV5-1 with TRBJ2-1; tentatively, D is TRBD1 or TRBD2 (5 bases each). Trimming left V 5 bases short and J 9 bases short, with 12 bases between. The germline gives CDR1 SGHRS, CDR2 YFSETQ. The CDR3 covers 12 residues. CDR3 coding DNA: TGCGCCAGCAGGGGACCTGGTGGTGAGCAGTTCTTC. It is translated as CASRGPGGEQFF.

This clonotype has at least ten counts. The gene calls are TRBV5-1 and TRBJ2-7; D is ambiguous. This CDR3 spans 14 amino acids. The V gene's germline CDR1 is SGHRS and CDR2 YFSETQ. The V gene lost 0 bases and the J gene lost 6 bases, with 13 bases spanning the gap. CDR3 loop: CASSLAMANREQYF. The CDR3 DNA reads TGCGCCAGCAGCTTGGCCATGGCGAACCGCGAGCAGTACTTC.

The chain couples TRBV6-1 to TRBJ2-3; 9 nucleotides align to TRBD2. Germline assignment: CDR1 MNHNS and CDR2 SASEGT. The V and J ends lost 5 bases and 10 bases, in that order; junction bases with no gene match: 13. The CDR3 covers 15 residues. Here the CDR3 reads CASSPTSGLPFSQYF. The CDR3 nucleotides read TGTGCCAGCAGTCCGACTAGCGGCTTACCCTTTTCGCAGTATTTT.

V is TRBV9 and J is TRBJ2-1, with 10 bases matching TRBD2. CDR3 length equals 14 residues. Germline V gene lookup returns CDR1 SGDLS and CDR2 YYNGEE. After removal of 6 bases from V and 8 bases from J, the junction contained 8 bases not matched to a gene. The CDR3 DNA sequence: TGTGCCAGCACGTTAAGCGGGGGGGAAGATGAGCAGTTCTTC. Its protein product is CASTLSGGEDEQFF.